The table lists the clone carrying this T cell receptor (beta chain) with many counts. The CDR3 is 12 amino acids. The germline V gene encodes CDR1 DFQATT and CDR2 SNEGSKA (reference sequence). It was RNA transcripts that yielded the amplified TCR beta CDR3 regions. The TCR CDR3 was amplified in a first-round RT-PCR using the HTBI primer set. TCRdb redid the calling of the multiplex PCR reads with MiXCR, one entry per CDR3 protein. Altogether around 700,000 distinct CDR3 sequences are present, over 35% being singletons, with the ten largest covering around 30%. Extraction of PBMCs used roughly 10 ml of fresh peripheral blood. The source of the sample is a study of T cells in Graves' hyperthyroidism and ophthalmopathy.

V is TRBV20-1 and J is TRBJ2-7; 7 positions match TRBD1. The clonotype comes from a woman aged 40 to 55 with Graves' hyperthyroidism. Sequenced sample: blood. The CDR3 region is CSARTGPYEQYF. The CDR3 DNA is TGCAGCGCCCGGACAGGACCCTACGAGCAGTACTTC.